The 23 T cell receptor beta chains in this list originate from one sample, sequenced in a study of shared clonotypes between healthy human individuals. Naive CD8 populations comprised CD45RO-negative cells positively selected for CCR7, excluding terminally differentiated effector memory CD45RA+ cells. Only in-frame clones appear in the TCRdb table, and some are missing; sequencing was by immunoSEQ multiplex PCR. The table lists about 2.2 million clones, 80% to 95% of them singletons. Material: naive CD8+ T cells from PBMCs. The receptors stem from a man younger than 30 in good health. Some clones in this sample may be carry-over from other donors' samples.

CDR3 DNA: TGCGCCAGCAGCTTCCCGAGCAGCCCGTCTGGGGCCAACGTCCTGACTTTC. Its translation: CASSFPSSPSGANVLTF. The chain uses TRBV5-1 and TRBJ2-6; no clear D gene. V lost 2 bases to trimming and J lost 1 base, with 13 bases between them. Germline V gene lookup returns CDR1 SGHRS and CDR2 YFSETQ. The CDR3 has 17 residues.

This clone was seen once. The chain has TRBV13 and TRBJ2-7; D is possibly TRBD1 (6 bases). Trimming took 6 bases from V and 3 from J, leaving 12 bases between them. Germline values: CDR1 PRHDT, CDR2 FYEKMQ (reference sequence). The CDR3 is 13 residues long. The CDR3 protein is CASRSTGYYEQYF. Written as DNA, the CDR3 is TGTGCCAGCAGATCTACAGGGTACTACGAGCAGTACTTC.

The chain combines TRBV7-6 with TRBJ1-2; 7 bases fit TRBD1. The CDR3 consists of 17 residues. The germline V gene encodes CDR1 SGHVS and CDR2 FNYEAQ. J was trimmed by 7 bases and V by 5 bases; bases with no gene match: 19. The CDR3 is CASSPEGAGFRGLGYTF. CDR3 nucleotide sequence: TGTGCCAGCAGCCCCGAGGGGGCAGGGTTTAGGGGACTTGGCTACACCTTC.

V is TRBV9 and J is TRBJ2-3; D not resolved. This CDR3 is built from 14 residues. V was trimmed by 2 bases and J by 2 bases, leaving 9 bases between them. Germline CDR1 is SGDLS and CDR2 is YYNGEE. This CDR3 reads CASSVFGNTDTQYF. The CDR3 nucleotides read TGTGCCAGCAGCGTGTTCGGAAACACAGATACGCAGTATTTT.

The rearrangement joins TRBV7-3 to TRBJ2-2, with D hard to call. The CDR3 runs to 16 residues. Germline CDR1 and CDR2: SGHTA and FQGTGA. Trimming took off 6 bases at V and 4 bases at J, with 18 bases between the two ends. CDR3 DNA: TGTGCCAGCAGTCTCACACCGGCGAAGCGCACCGGGGAGCTGTTTTTT. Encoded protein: CASSLTPAKRTGELFF.

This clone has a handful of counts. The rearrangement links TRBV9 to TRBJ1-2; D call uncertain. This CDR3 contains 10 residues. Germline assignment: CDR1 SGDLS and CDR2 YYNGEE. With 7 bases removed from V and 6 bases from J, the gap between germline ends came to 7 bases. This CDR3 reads CASGGDGYTF. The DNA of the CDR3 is TGTGCCAGCGGTGGGGATGGCTACACCTTC.

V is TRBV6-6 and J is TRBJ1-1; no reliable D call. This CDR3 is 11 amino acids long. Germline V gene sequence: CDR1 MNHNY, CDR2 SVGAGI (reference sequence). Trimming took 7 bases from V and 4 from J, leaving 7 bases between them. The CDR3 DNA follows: TGTGCCAGCACCCTGGCCACTGAAGCTTTCTTT. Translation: CASTLATEAFF.

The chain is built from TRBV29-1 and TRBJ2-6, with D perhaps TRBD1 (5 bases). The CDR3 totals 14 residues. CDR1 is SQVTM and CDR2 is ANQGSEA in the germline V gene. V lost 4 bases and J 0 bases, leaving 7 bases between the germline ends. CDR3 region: CSVVQASGANVLTF. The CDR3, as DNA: TGCAGCGTTGTACAGGCCTCTGGGGCCAACGTCCTGACTTTC.

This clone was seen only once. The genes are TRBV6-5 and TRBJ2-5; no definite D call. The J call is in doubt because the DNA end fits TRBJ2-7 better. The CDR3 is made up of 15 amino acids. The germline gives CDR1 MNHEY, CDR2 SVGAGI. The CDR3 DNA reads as TGTGCCAGCAGTTACTCGATATCAGGCGCCTACGAGCAGTACTTC. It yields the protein CASSYSISGAYEQYF.

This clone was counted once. The CDR3 bases are TGTGCCAGCAGTCATAACCGGGACAGGGGTTACGAGCAGTACTTC. Translation gives CASSHNRDRGYEQYF. This rearrangement joins TRBV6-1 to TRBJ2-7; TRBD1 aligns across 10 bases. This CDR3 region has 15 residues. The J segment lost 4 bases and the V segment lost 5 bases, leaving 8 bases of the junction unmatched. Germline CDR1 reads MNHNS; CDR2 reads SASEGT.

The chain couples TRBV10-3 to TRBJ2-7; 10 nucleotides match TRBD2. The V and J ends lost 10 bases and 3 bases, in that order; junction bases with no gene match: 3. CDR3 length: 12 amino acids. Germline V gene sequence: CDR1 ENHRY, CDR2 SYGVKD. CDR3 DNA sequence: TGTGCCACCCTAGCGGGAGACTACGAGCAGTACTTC. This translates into CATLAGDYEQYF.

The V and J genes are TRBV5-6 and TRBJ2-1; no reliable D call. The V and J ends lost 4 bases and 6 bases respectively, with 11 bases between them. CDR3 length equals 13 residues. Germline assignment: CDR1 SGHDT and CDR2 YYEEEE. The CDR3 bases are TGTGCCAGCAGCCCACCCTCCGGCAATGAGCAGTTCTTC. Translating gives CASSPPSGNEQFF.

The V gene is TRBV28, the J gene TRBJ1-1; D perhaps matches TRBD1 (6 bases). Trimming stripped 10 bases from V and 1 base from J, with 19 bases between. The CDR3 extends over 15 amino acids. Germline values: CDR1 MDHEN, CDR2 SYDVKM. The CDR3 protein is CATGISEGENTEAFF. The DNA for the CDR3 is TGTGCCACCGGCATTAGCGAGGGGGAGAACACTGAAGCTTTCTTT.

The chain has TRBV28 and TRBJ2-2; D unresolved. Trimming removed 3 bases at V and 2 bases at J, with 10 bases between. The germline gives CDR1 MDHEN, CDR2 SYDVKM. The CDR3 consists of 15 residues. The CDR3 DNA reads TGTGCCAGCAGTTTTGCCCCCTTAAACACCGGGGAGCTGTTTTTT. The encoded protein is CASSFAPLNTGELFF.

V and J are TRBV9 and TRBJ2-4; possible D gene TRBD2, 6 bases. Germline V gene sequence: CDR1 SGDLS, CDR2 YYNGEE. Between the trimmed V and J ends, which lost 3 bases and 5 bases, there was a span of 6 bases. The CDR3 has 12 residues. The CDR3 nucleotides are TGTGCCAGCAGCGCGGGAGAAAACATTCAGTACTTC. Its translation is CASSAGENIQYF.

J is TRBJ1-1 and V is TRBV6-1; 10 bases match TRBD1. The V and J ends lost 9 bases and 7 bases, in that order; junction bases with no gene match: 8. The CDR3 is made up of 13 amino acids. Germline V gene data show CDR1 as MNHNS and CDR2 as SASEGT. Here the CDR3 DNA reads TGTGCCAGTACGGACAGGGGGTTCGATGAAGCTTTCTTT. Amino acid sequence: CASTDRGFDEAFF.

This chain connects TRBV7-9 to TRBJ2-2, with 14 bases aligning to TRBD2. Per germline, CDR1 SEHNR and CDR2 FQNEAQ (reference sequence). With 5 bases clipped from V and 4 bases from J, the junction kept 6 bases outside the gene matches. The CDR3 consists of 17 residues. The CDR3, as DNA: TGTGCCAGCAGCGAGGGACTAGCGGGAGTGGGCACCGGGGAGCTGTTTTTT. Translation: CASSEGLAGVGTGELFF.

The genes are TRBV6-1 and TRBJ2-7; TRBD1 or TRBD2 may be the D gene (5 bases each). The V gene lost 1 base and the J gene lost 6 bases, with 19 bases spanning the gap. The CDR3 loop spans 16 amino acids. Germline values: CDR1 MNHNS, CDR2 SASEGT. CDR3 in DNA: TGTGCCAGCAGTGAAGGGGACGGCGGATTTGCGGGCGAGCAGTACTTC. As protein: CASSEGDGGFAGEQYF.

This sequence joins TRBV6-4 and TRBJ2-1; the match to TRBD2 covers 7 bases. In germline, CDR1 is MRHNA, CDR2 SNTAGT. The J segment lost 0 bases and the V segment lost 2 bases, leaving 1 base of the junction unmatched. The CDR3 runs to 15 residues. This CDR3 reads CASSDGGGSYNEQFF. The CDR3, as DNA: TGTGCCAGCAGTGACGGGGGGGGCTCCTACAATGAGCAGTTCTTC.

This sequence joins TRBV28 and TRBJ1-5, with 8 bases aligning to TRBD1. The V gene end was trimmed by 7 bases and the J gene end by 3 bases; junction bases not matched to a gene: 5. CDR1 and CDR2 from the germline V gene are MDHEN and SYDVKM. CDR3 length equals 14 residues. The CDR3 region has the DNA TGTGCCAGCATTCTGGACAGGGTCAATCAGCCCCAGCATTTT. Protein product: CASILDRVNQPQHF. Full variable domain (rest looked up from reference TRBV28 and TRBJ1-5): DVKVTQSSRYLVKRTGEKVFLECVQDMDHENMFWYRQDPGLGLRLIYFSYDVKMKEKGDIPEGYSVSREKKERFSLILESASTNQTSMYLCASILDRVNQPQHFGDGTRLSIL.

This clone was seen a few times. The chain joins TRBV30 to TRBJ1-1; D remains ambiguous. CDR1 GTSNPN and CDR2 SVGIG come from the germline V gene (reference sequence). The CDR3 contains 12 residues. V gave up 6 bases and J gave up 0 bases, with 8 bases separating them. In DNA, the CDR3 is TGTGCCTGTTACCTATTGAACACTGAAGCTTTCTTT. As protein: CACYLLNTEAFF.

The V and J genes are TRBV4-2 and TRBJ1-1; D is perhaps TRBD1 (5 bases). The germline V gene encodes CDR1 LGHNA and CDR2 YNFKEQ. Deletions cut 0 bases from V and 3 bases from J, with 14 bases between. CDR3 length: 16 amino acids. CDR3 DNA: TGTGCCAGCAGCCAAGAACTGGGTGGGGCGGACACTGAAGCTTTCTTT. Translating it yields CASSQELGGADTEAFF.

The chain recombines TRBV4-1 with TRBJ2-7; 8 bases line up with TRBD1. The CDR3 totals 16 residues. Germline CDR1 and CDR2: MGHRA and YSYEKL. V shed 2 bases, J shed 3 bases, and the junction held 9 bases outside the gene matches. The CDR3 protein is CASSQYQAGGRYEQYF. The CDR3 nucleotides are TGCGCCAGCAGCCAATATCAGGCAGGGGGCCGCTACGAGCAGTACTTC.